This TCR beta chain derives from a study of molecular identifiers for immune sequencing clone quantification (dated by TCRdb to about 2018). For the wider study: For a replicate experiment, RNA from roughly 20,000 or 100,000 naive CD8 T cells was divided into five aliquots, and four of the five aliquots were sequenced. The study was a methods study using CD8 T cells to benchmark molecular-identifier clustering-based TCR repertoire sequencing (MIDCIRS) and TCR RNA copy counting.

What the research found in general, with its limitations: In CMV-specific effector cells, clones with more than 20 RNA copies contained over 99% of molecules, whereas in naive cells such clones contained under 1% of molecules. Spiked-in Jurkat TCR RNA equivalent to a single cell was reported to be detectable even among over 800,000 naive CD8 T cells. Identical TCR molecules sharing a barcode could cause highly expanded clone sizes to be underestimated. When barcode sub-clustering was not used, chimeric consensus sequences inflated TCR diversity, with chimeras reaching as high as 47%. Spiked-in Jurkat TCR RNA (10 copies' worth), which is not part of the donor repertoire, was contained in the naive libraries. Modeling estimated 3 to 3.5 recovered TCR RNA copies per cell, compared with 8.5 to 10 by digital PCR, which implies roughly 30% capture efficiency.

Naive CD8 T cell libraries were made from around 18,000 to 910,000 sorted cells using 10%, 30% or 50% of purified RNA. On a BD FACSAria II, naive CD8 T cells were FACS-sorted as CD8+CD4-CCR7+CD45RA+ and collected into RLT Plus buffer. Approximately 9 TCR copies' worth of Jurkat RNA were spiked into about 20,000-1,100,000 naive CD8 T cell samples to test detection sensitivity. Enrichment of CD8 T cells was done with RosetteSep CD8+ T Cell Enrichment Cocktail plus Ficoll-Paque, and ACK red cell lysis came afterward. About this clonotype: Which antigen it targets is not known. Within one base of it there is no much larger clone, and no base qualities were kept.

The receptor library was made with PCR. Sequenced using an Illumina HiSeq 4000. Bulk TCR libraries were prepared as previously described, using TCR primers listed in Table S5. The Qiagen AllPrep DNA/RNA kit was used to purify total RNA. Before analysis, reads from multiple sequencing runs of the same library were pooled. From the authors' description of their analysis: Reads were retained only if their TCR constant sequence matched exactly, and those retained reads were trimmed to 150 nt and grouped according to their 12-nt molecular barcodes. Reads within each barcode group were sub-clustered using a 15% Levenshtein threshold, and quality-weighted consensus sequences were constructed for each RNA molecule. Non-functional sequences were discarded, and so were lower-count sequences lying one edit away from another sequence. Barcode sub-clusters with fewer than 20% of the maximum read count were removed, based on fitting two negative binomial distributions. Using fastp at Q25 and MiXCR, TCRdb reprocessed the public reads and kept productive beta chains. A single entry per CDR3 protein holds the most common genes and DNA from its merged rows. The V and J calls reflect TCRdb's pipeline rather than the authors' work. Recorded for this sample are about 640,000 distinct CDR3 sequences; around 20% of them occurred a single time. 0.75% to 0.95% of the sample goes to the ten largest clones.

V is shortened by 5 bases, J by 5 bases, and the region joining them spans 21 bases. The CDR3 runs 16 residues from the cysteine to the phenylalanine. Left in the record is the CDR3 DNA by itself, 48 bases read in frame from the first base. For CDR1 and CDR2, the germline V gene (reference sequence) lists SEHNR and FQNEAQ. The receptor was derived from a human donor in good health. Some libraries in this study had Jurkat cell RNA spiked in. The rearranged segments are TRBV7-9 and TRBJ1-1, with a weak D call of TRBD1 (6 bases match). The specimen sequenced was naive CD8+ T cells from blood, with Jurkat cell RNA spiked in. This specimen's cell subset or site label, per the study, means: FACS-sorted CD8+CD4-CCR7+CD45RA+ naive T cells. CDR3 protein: CASSPREGGRWTEAFF. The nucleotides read TGTGCCAGCAGCCCCCGGGAGGGGGGGCGGTGGACTGAAGCTTTCTTT.